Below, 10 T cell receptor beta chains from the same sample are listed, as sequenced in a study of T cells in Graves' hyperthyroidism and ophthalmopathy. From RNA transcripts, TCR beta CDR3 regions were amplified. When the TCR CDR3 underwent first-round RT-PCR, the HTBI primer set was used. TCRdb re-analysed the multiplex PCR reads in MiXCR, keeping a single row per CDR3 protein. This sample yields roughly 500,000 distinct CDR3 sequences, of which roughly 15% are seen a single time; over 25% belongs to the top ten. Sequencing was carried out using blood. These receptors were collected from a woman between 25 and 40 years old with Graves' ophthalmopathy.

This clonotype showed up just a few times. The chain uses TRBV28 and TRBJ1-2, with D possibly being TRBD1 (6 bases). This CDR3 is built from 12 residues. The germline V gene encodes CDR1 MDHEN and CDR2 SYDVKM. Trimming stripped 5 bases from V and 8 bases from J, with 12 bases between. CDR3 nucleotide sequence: TGTGCCAGCAGTGTCAGGGGCGGCGGCTACACCTTC. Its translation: CASSVRGGGYTF.

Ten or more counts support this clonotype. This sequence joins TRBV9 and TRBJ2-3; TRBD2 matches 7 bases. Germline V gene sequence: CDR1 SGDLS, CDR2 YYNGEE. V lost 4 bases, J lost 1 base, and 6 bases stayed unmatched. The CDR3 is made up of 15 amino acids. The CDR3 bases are TGTGCCAGCAGCACCCTTGGGGGGGGCACAGATACGCAGTATTTT. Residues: CASSTLGGGTDTQYF.

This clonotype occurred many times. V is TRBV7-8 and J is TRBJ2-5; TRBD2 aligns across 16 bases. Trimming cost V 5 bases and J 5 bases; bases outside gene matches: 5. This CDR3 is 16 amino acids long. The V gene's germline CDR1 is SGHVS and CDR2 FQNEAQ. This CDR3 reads CASSLGLAGGSETQYF. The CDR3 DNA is TGTGCCAGCAGCCTGGGACTAGCGGGAGGGTCGGAGACCCAGTACTTC.

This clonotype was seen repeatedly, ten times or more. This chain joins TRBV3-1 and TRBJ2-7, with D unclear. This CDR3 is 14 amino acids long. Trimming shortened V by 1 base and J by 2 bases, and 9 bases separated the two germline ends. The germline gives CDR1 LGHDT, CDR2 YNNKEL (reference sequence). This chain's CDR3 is CASSQAPRTYEQYF. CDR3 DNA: TGTGCCAGCAGCCAAGCTCCGCGAACCTACGAGCAGTACTTC.

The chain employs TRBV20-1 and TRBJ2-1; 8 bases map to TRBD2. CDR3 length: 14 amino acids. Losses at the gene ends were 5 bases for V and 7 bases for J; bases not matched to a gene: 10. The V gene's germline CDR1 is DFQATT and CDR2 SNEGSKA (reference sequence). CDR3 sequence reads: CSAVLAEDLNEQFF. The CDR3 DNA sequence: TGCAGTGCTGTACTAGCGGAGGATTTAAATGAGCAGTTCTTC.

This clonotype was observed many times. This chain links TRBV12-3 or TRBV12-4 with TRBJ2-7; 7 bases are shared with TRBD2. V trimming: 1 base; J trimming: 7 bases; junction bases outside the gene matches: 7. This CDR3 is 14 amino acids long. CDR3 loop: CASSLELALREQYF. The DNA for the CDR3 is TGTGCCAGCAGTTTAGAACTAGCGTTAAGGGAGCAGTACTTC.

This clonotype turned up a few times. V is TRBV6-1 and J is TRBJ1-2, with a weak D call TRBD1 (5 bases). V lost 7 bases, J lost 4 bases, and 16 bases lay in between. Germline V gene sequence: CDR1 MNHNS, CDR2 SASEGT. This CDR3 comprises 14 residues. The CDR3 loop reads CASTRDGATYGYTF. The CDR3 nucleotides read TGTGCCAGCACTCGGGACGGAGCGACCTATGGCTACACCTTC.

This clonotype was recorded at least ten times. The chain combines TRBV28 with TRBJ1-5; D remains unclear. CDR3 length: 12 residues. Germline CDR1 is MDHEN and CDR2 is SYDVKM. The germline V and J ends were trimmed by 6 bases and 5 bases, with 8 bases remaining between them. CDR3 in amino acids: CASRARDQPQHF. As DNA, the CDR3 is TGTGCCAGCAGAGCCCGGGATCAGCCCCAGCATTTT.

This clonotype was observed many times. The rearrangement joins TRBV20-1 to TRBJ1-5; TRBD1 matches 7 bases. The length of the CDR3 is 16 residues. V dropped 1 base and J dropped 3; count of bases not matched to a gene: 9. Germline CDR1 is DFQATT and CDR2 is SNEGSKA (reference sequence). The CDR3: CSARVQGGVVNQPQHF. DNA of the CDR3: TGCAGTGCTAGAGTTCAGGGGGGGGTTGTCAATCAGCCCCAGCATTTT.

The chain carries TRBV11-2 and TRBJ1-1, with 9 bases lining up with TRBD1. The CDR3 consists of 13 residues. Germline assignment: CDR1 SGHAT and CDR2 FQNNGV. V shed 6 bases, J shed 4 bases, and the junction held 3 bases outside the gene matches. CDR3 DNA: TGTGCCAGCAGACAGGGGGCAGGCACTGAAGCTTTCTTT. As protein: CASRQGAGTEAFF.